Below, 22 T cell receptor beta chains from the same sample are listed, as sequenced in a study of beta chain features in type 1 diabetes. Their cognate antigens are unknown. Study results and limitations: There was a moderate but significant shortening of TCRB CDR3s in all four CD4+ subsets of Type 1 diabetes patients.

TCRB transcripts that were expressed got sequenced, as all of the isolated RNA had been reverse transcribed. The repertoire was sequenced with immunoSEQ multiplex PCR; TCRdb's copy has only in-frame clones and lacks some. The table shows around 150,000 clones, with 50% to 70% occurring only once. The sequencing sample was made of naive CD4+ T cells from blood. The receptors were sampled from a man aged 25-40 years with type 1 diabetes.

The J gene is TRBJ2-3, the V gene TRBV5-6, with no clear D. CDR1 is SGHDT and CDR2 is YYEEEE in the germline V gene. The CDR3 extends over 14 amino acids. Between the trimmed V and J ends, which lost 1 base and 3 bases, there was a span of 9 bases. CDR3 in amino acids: CASSLSTTTDTQYF. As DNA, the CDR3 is TGTGCCAGCAGCTTGAGTACTACTACAGATACGCAGTATTTT.

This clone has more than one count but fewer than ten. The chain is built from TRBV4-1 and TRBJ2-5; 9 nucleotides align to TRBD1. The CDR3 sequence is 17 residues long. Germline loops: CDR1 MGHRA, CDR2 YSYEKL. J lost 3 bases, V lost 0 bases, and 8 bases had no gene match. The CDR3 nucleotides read TGCGCCAGCAGCCAAGAGGGCGGGACAGGGACCAAAGAGACCCAGTACTTC. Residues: CASSQEGGTGTKETQYF.

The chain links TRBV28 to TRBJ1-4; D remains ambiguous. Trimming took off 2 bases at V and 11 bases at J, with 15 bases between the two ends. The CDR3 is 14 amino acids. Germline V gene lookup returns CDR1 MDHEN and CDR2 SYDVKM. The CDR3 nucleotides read TGTGCCAGCAGTTTAAGCAACAACGGCGGGAAACTGTTTTTT. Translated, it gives CASSLSNNGGKLFF.

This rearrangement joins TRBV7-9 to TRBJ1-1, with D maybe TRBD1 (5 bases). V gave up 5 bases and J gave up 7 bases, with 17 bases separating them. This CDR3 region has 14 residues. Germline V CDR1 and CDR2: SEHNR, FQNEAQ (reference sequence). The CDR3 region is CASSRDWAPGEAFF. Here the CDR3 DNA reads TGTGCCAGCAGCAGGGACTGGGCCCCCGGTGAAGCTTTCTTT.

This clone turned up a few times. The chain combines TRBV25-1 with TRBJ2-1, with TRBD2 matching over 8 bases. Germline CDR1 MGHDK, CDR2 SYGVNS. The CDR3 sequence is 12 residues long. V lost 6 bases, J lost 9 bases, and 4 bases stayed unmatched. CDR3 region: CASSSREGEQFF. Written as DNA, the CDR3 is TGTGCCAGCAGCTCTCGGGAGGGTGAGCAGTTCTTC.

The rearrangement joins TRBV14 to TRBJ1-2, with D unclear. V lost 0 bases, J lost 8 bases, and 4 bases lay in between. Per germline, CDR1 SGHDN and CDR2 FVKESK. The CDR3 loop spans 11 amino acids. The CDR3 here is CASSQDGGYTF. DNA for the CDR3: TGTGCCAGCAGCCAAGATGGGGGCTACACCTTC. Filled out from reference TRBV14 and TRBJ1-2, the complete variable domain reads EAGVTQFPSHSVIEKGQTVTLRCDPISGHDNLYWYRRVMGKEIKFLLHFVKESKQDESGMPNNRFLAERTGGTYSTLKVQPAELEDSGVYFCASSQDGGYTFGSGTRLTVV.

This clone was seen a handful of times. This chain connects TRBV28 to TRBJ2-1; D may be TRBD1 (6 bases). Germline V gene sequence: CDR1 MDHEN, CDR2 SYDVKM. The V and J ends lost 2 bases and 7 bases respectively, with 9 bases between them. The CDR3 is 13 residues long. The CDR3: CASSLTGWNEQFF. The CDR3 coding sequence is TGTGCCAGCAGTTTAACAGGGTGGAATGAGCAGTTCTTC.

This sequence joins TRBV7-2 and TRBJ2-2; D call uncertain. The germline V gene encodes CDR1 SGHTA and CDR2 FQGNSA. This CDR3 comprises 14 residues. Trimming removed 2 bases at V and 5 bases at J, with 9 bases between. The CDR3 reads CASSLQLRTGELFF. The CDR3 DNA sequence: TGTGCCAGCAGCTTACAGCTTCGGACCGGGGAGCTGTTTTTT.

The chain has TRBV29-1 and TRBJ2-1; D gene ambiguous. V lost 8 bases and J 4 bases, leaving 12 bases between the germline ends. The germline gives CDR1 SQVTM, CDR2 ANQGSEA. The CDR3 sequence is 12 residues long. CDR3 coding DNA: TGCAGCTCTAAGTCGGTATACAATGAGCAGTTCTTC. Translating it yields CSSKSVYNEQFF.

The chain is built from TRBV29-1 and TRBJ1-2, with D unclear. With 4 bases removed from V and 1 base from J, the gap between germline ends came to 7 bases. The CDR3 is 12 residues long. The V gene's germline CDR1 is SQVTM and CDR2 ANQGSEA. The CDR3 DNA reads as TGCAGCGTTGGGGGAGTTAACTATGGCTACACCTTC. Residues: CSVGGVNYGYTF.

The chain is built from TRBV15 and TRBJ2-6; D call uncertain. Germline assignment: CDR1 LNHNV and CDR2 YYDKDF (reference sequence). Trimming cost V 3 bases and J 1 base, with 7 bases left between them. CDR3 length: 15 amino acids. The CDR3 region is CATSRIKSGANVLTF. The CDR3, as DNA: TGTGCCACCAGCAGGATCAAATCTGGGGCCAACGTCCTGACTTTC.

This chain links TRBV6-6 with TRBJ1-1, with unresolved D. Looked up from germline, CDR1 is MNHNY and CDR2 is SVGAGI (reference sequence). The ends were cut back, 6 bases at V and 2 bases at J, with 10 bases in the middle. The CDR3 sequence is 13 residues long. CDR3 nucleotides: TGTGCCAGCAGGAAGATTTTAAACACTGAAGCTTTCTTT. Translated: CASRKILNTEAFF.

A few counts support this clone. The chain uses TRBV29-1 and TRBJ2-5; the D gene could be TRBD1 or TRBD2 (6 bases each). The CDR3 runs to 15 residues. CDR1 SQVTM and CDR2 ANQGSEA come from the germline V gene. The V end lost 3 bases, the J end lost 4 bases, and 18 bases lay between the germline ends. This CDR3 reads CSVDGGTGAGETQYF. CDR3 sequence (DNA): TGCAGCGTTGACGGCGGGACGGGGGCAGGAGAGACCCAGTACTTC.

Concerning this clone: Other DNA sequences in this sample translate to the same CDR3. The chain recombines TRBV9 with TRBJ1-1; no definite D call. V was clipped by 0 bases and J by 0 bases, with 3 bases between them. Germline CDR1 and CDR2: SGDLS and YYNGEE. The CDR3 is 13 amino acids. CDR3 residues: CASSVDLNTEAFF. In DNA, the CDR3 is TGTGCCAGCAGCGTAGATCTGAACACTGAAGCTTTCTTT.

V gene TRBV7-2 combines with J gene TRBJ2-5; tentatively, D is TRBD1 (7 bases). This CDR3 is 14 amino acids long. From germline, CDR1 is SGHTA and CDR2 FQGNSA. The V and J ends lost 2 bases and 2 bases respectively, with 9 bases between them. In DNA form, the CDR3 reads TGTGCCAGCAGCTTATCAGGGGGGCAAGAGACCCAGTACTTC. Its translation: CASSLSGGQETQYF. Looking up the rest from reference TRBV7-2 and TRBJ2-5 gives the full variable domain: GAGVSQSPSNKVTEKGKDVELRCDPISGHTALYWYRQSLGQGLEFLIYFQGNSAPDKSGLPSDRFSAERTGGSVSTLTIQRTQQEDSAVYLCASSLSGGQETQYFGPGTRLLVL.

As DNA, the CDR3 is TGCGCCAGCAGCTTGGTCGGGGGCCTGAACACTGAAGCTTTCTTT. Translated, it gives CASSLVGGLNTEAFF. The gene calls are TRBV5-1 and TRBJ1-1; perhaps TRBD1 as D (6 bases). Germline V gene data show CDR1 as SGHRS and CDR2 as YFSETQ. The CDR3 length is 15 residues. V dropped 0 bases and J dropped 0 bases, with 9 bases sitting between them.

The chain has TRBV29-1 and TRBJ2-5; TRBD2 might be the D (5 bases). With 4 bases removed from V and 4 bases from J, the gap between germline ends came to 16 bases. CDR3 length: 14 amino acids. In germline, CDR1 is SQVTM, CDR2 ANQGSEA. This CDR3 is CSVGKTAARETQYF. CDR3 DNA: TGCAGCGTTGGGAAAACAGCGGCAAGAGAGACCCAGTACTTC.

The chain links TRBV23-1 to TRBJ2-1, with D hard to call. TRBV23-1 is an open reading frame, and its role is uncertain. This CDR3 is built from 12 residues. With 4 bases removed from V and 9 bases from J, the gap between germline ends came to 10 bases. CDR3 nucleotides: TGCGCCAGCAGTCTAATGACGGGTGAGCAGTTCTTC. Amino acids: CASSLMTGEQFF.

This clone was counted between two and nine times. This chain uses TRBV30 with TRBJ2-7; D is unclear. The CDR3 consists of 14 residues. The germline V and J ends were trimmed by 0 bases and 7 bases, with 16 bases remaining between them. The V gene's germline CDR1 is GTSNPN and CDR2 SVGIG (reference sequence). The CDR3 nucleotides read TGTGCCTGGAGTGTACACCCAGGTGGGTCGGAGCAGTACTTC. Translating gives CAWSVHPGGSEQYF.

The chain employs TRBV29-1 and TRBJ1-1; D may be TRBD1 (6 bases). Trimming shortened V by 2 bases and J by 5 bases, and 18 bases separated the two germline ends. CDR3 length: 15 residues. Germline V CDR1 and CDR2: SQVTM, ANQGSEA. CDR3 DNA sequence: TGCAGCGTTGAAATCAGGGGTCGAAGACGGACTGAAGCTTTCTTT. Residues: CSVEIRGRRRTEAFF.

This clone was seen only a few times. In DNA form, the CDR3 reads TGCGCCAGCAGTCCTCGAACAGGGCGTAACTATGGCTACACCTTC. The encoded protein is CASSPRTGRNYGYTF. J is TRBJ1-2 and V is TRBV10-2; weak D call: TRBD1 (6 bases). Germline assignment: CDR1 WSHSY and CDR2 SAAADI. This CDR3 comprises 15 residues. V was trimmed by 5 bases and J by 1 base, leaving 14 bases between them.

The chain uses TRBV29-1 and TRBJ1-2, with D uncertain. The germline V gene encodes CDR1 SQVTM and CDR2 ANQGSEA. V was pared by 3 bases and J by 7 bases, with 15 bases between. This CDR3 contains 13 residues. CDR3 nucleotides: TGCAGCGTTGATCCCGCAAGCTCGGGTGGCTACACCTTC. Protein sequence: CSVDPASSGGYTF.